This T cell receptor beta chain was documented in a study of T cell responses to AZD1222 COVID-19 vaccine (dated by TCRdb to the early 2020s). In the study overall: AZD1222 recipients whose second dose came at about 4 weeks and those whose second dose came at about 12 weeks were combined into one group, since spike-specific TCR depth and breadth did not differ between the two schedules. TCR sequencing was performed for 230 to 250 trial participants, of whom some 200 were given two doses of AZD1222 and some 26 were given two doses of MenACWY control vaccine. Trial participants were enrolled by age into 18-55, 56-69 and 70-plus year subgroups, with around 150, 28 and 57 TCR-sequenced participants respectively.

Comments on this clone: What this receptor recognizes is not known. Per-nucleotide qualities are absent, and no much larger clonotype sits a single base away.

Paper-wide results and their limitations: The 56-69-year group was small, and its depth increase did not reach significance, likely because of low power. A significant rise in spike-specific TCR breadth and depth was observed after two AZD1222 doses relative to day 0 and relative to MenACWY recipients. The whole spike protein was spanned by vaccine-associated CD4 TCRs, and dominant responses were seen in regions 160-218 and 743-854. Epitopes outside the regions mutated in the B.1.351 and B.1.1.7 variants were reportedly recognized by nearly half of the unique spike-specific TCRs. Because no day 14 peak-response samples were available, the repertoires could be characterized only after the peak T cell response. Conclusions about previously exposed vaccinees were limited because only a handful of AZD1222 recipients were SARS-CoV-2 seropositive at baseline. Participants were mostly white British, with more females than males. The authors suggested clonal diversity may have been underestimated.

Reading the label with the study, this specimen's time point is: baseline before first vaccination. Vaccinee samples came from UK trials COV001 and COV002, including a single-blind randomized controlled phase 2/3 trial of AZD1222 (ChAdOx1 nCoV-19) in healthy adults. For TCRbeta chain sequencing, PBMC samples from trial participants were taken at day 0 and at day 28 after the second dose. The CDR3 regions of human TCRbeta chains were analyzed by immunosequencing. Regarding the original processing steps: Repertoire TCRs were matched against a reference library of SARS-CoV-2-specific TCRs generated with the MIRA antigen-specificity platform. Breadth was defined as the fraction of unique TCRs that were SARS-CoV-2-associated, and depth was defined as the fraction of total T cells that were SARS-CoV-2-associated. Each spike-specific TCR was assigned to its reactive spike region and to a CD4 or CD8 class using the MIRA data. Log10-transformed breadth and depth values were compared by one-way ANOVA with Sidak's multiple comparisons tests. TCRdb limited this immuneACCESS table to in-frame rearrangements with V and J called. A share of clones is missing; checked studies link under half to unresolved V genes, and the rest is unexplained. The V and J calls and clone size come from that table; D and trimming were worked out from the DNA. The sample table shows 150,000 or so clones, and roughly 90% are seen once. The ten largest clones take up about 3% of the sample.

The material sequenced was peripheral blood, taken on day 0 of AZD1222 vaccination. This sequence was found in an adult in good health.

Here is the DNA: TGTGCCAGCTCACCACCTACTAGCGGGAGGGCCCATGAGCAGTTCTTC. It codes for CASSPPTSGRAHEQFF. The receptor chain draws on TRBV18 and TRBJ2-1; 13 junctional bases match TRBD2. The germline V gene supplies CDR1 KGHSH and CDR2 LQKENI. Trimming takes 0 bases off V and 8 bases off J; junction bases not matched to a gene: 4. There are 16 amino acids in the CDR3, from cysteine to phenylalanine inclusive. Here the CDR3 DNA is all that survives: 48 bases in frame from base 1.